This entry lists 2 T cell receptor beta chains sequenced from one sample in a study of T cell responses to AZD1222 COVID-19 vaccine (dated by TCRdb to the early 2020s). The time point label for this specimen denotes: baseline before first vaccination. Receptors were amplified or captured by the immunoSEQ multiplex PCR assay. Entries here come from immuneACCESS through TCRdb and include only in-frame sequences with V and J called. Some clones fail to appear in such tables; in the studies checked, an unresolved V gene covers under half of the shortfall, and the cause of the remainder is unknown. In this sample the table shows more than 110,000 clones, 85% to 95% of which occur a single time. The ten most abundant clones make up 9.1% of the sample. Source: peripheral blood, taken on day 0 of AZD1222 vaccination. The origin of the receptors is an adult in good health.

This chain connects TRBV6-5 to TRBJ1-2; possibly TRBD1 for D (5 bases). The CDR3 loop spans 14 amino acids. Between the trimmed V and J ends, which lost 7 bases and 2 bases, there was a span of 14 bases. Germline V gene sequence: CDR1 MNHEY, CDR2 SVGAGI. The CDR3 bases are TGTGCCAGCACTCGGGACTCCCTAAACTATGGCTACACCTTC. Translating gives CASTRDSLNYGYTF.

This clone was recorded once. The chain employs TRBV5-1 and TRBJ2-7, with D possibly being TRBD2 (5 bases). This CDR3 contains 15 residues. The germline V gene has CDR1 SGHRS and CDR2 YFSETQ. V lost 6 bases and J 5 bases, leaving 21 bases between the germline ends. The CDR3 DNA reads TGCGCCAGCACCGTATACCGGGCCGGGGTTAACGAGCAGTACTTC. Amino acid sequence: CASTVYRAGVNEQYF.